This TCR beta chain originates from a study of cytomegalovirus exposure and HLA in healthy donors. About the research overall: Ancestry clustering placed around four fifths of approximately 420 genotyped donors in the Caucasian-associated cluster. General study findings and limits: Cytomegalovirus association was assigned to about 150 TCR beta chains. HLA alleles showed associations with 15,000 to 20,000 TCR beta sequences in a later analysis, at a 0.05 false discovery rate. Some V segments (TRBV6-2 and TRBV6-3 among them) were excluded as indistinguishable.

CDR3 length equals 12 residues. Germline loops: CDR1 SEHNR, CDR2 FQNEAQ (reference sequence). As for this clone: Its target is not known. Germline and junction disagree at one end, which may indicate a read error. This CDR3 is also generated by other DNA sequences in the sample.

PCR involved 60 Vbeta and 13 Jbeta primers. Produced via immunoSEQ multiplex PCR; TCRdb's table is partial and in-frame only. The table includes about 82,000 clones, around 77% detected once. This chain links TRBV7-9 with TRBJ1-2, with no clear D. Sequencing was performed on PBMCs. This sequence was found in a man aged 50-60 years in good health and CMV-seronegative. This CDR3 is CSSSRESYGYTF. CDR3 coding DNA: TGTTCCAGCAGCAGAGAGAGCTATGGCTACACCTTC.